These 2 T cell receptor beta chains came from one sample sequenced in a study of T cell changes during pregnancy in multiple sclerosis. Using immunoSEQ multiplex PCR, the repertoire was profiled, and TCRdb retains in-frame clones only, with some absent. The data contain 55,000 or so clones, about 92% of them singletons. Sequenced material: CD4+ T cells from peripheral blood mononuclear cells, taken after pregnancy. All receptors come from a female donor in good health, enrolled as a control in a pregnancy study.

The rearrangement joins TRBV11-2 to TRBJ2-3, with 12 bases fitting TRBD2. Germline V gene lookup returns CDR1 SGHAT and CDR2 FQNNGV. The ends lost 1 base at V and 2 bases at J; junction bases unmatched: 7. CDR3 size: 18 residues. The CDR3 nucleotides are TGTGCCAGCAGCTTAGCTAGCGGGGGGGCCGATGTCACAGATACGCAGTATTTT. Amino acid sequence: CASSLASGGADVTDTQYF.

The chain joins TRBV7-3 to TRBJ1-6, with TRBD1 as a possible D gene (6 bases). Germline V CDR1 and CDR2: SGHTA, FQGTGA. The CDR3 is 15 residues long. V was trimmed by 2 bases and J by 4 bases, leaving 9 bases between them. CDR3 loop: CASSLQGNYNSPLHF. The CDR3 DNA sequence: TGTGCCAGCAGCTTACAGGGGAATTATAATTCACCCCTCCACTTT.